The clone carrying this TCR beta chain has just a few counts. What it binds is unknown. Full-length variable regions came from constant-region reverse primers plus semi-nested Nested Universal Primer A PCR. One entry per CDR3 protein results from TCRdb running MiXCR on the 5' RACE reads. The data hold over 50,000 distinct CDR3 sequences, with approximately 23% observed a single time. Study-wide findings and caveats: In terms of TCR gene usage, tumor memory CD4+ T cells clustered together with blood and lymph node memory CD4+ cells, as well as with lymph node naive CD4+ cells.

The CDR3 sequence is 13 residues long. In germline, CDR1 is SGHAT, CDR2 FQNNGV. The trim removed 2 bases at V and 3 bases at J, leaving 1 base unmatched. The V call is TRBV11-2, the J call TRBJ2-7; 7 bases align to TRBD1. The TCR comes from a female donor with breast cancer. Source material: tumor-infiltrating naive CD4+ T cells sorted from the breast tumor. This sample's subset: naive CD4+ T cells, CD4+CD45RA+CD25-. The CDR3 DNA is TGTGCCAGCAGCTTAACAGGGGTCTACGAGCAGTACTTC. It is translated as CASSLTGVYEQYF. The full variable domain, completed using reference TRBV11-2 and TRBJ2-7, is EAGVAQSPRYKIIEKRQSVAFWCNPISGHATLYWYQQILGQGPKLLIQFQNNGVVDDSQLPKDRFSAERLKGVDSTLKIQPAKLEDSAVYLCASSLTGVYEQYFGPGTRLTVT.